The 14 T cell receptor beta chains below come from one sample, sequenced in a study of shared clonotypes between healthy human individuals. This table comes from immunoSEQ multiplex PCR, and its TCRdb copy is limited to in-frame clones, with some not included. The sample yields about 1 million clones, about three quarters seen once. The sequencing sample was made of memory CD4+ T cells sorted from blood. Subset reported: CD45RA-negative fraction. These receptors were taken from a man between 18 and 29 years old in good health.

To note about this clone: Possible read error: a much larger clone is one base away. The V call is TRBV21-1, the J call TRBJ2-4; TRBD2 was called by the table and not checked on the DNA. TRBV21-1 is noted as a pseudogene. The CDR3 contains 15 residues. CDR3 sequence reads: CASSKGEERGNIRYF. CDR3 bases: TGTGCCAGCAGCAAAGGAGAAGAACGAGGGAACATTCGGTACTTC.

This rearrangement joins TRBV6-5 to TRBJ1-2; D might be TRBD1 (5 bases). V was trimmed by 4 bases and J by 6 bases, leaving 18 bases between them. From germline, CDR1 is MNHEY and CDR2 SVGAGI. This CDR3 has 15 residues. CDR3 coding DNA: TGTGCCAGCAGTTTCGTGGGGGTCGACCTTGATGGCTACACCTTC. Its protein is CASSFVGVDLDGYTF.

Points on this clone: The same CDR3 also results from other DNA sequences found in this sample. The gene calls are TRBV2 and TRBJ2-7; D gene ambiguous. The germline gives CDR1 SNHLY, CDR2 FYNNEI. Trimming removed 6 bases from V and 6 bases from J, with 9 bases in between. This CDR3 comprises 11 residues. DNA of the CDR3: TGTGCCAGCAGCGAAAGGGTCGAGCAGTACTTC. It translates to CASSERVEQYF.

The V call is TRBV7-2, the J call TRBJ2-5, with 8 bases fitting TRBD1. Looked up from germline, CDR1 is SGHTA and CDR2 is FQGNSA. Unmatched junction bases numbered 8, after V lost 6 bases and J lost 2 bases. This CDR3 contains 15 residues. The CDR3 nucleotides are TGTGCCAGCAGTTCTGGACAGGGACCACAAGAGACCCAGTACTTC. Protein: CASSSGQGPQETQYF.

Regarding this clone: The junction departs from germline at one end; a sequencing error may be responsible. This CDR3 is CASSFFPSSNEQFF. DNA for the CDR3: TGTGCCAGCAGCTTCTTCCCCTCCTCCAATGAGCAGTTCTTC. The chain is built from TRBV7-9 and TRBJ2-1; no firm D call. The germline V gene has CDR1 SEHNR and CDR2 FQNEAQ (reference sequence). The CDR3 length is 14 residues.

In this sample, this clone turned up a few times. A read error may account for a junction end that differs from germline. V is TRBV7-7 and J is TRBJ1-6; D gene unclear. CDR3 length equals 15 residues. CDR1 and CDR2 (germline): SSHAT, FNYEAQ (reference sequence). The CDR3 region has the DNA TGTGCTAGCAGCCCCACTACCGGGCCTAATTCACCCCTCCACTTT. It encodes CASSPTTGPNSPLHF.

J is TRBJ1-1 and V is TRBV7-9; D is possibly TRBD1 (5 bases). This CDR3 region has 13 residues. The V end was cut by 0 bases, the J end by 7 bases, with 9 bases between. Germline loops: CDR1 SEHNR, CDR2 FQNEAQ (reference sequence). CDR3 residues: CASSLAQGIEAFF. CDR3 nucleotides: TGTGCCAGCAGCTTAGCCCAGGGCATTGAAGCTTTCTTT.

The chain links TRBV30 to TRBJ1-1, with 7 bases matching TRBD1. The germline gives CDR1 GTSNPN, CDR2 SVGIG (reference sequence). CDR3 length: 15 residues. The V gene end was trimmed by 0 bases and the J gene end by 0 bases; junction bases not matched to a gene: 4. In DNA, the CDR3 is TGTGCCTGGAGTGTGACAGGGACTCTGAACACTGAAGCTTTCTTT. The encoded protein is CAWSVTGTLNTEAFF.

This clone has a single count. This chain links TRBV28 with TRBJ2-1; TRBD2 aligns across 9 bases. CDR3 length: 16 residues. Unmatched junction bases numbered 17, after V lost 10 bases and J lost 7 bases. Germline V gene lookup returns CDR1 MDHEN and CDR2 SYDVKM. CDR3 DNA: TGTGCCACCGGAGGAATGGCGGGGGGGCAGGTAAATGAGCAGTTCTTC. This codes for CATGGMAGGQVNEQFF.

At least ten counts were recorded for this clone. The chain carries TRBV30 and TRBJ1-6, with a possible D match to TRBD1 (5 bases). This CDR3 is 15 amino acids long. Trimming removed 0 bases at V and 2 bases at J, with 8 bases between. Germline V gene sequence: CDR1 GTSNPN, CDR2 SVGIG (reference sequence). CDR3 residues: CAWSVSQAYNSPLHF. Here the CDR3 DNA reads TGTGCCTGGAGTGTTTCACAGGCCTATAATTCACCCCTCCACTTT. Together with reference TRBV30 and TRBJ1-6, the CDR3 gives the full variable domain: SQTIHQWPATLVQPVGSPLSLECTVEGTSNPNLYWYRQAAGRGLQLLFYSVGIGQISSEVPQNLSASRPQDRQFILSSKKLLLSDSGFYLCAWSVSQAYNSPLHFGNGTRLTVT.

This chain connects TRBV15 to TRBJ2-7, with D uncertain. The CDR3 is 14 amino acids. The germline CDR1 and CDR2 sequences are LNHNV and YYDKDF (reference sequence). V was clipped by 2 bases and J by 0 bases, with 8 bases between them. CDR3 DNA sequence: TGTGCCACCAGCAGACCCGAAAACTCCTACGAGCAGTACTTC. It yields the protein CATSRPENSYEQYF.

This clone was picked up a small number of times. V and J are TRBV6-1 and TRBJ1-2, with no clear D. The CDR3 spans 14 residues. The V gene's germline CDR1 is MNHNS and CDR2 SASEGT. Deletions cut 1 base from V and 5 bases from J, with 11 bases between. In DNA, the CDR3 is TGTGCCAGCAGTGAAGGTGGAGCGTGGTATGGCTACACCTTC. Protein sequence: CASSEGGAWYGYTF.

The chain is built from TRBV25-1 and TRBJ1-3; maybe TRBD1 (6 bases). The CDR3 has 15 amino acids. Looked up from germline, CDR1 is MGHDK and CDR2 is SYGVNS. Trimming removed 8 bases from V and 4 bases from J, with 18 bases in between. In DNA, the CDR3 is TGTGCCAGCGGGGGTCGGACAGACCAGGGAAACACCATATATTTT. Translated, it gives CASGGRTDQGNTIYF. The full variable domain, completed using reference TRBV25-1 and TRBJ1-3, is EADIYQTPRYLVIGTGKKITLECSQTMGHDKMYWYQQDPGMELHLIHYSYGVNSTEKGDLSSESTVSRIRTEHFPLTLESARPSHTSQYLCASGGRTDQGNTIYFGEGSWLTVV.

The V and J genes are TRBV7-6 and TRBJ2-7; D is unresolved. CDR1 SGHVS and CDR2 FNYEAQ come from the germline V gene. Deletions cut 3 bases from V and 2 bases from J, with 14 bases between. This CDR3 is 15 amino acids long. As DNA, the CDR3 is TGTGCCAGCAGCTTTTTGAAGGACCCAACCTACGAGCAGTACTTC. Amino acids: CASSFLKDPTYEQYF.